This T cell receptor beta chain came from a study of blood T cells in healthy people across ages. Study in general: With template switching, about one barcoded beta molecule was captured per two T cells.

This CDR3 is built from 18 residues. The V end lost 2 bases, the J end lost 0 bases, and 17 bases lay between the germline ends. CDR1 is SGHTA, CDR2 FQGNSA, per germline. It was with a sample-barcoded 5' primer and a J-beta primer mix that a second PCR of roughly 7 to 12 cycles was run. TCRdb reprocessed the 5' RACE reads with MiXCR, giving one entry per CDR3 protein. The sample includes about 800,000 distinct CDR3 sequences, roughly 25% of them seen just once. These data also formed part of another study, on T cells of mothers and their children.

The sample comprised blood. This clonotype was sampled from a boy aged 10-17 years in good health. The chain recombines TRBV7-2 with TRBJ1-3; D not resolved. The CDR3 coding sequence is TGTGCCAGCAGCTTAAGAGGGAGTACCGGAAGCTCTGGAAACACCATATATTTT. Its protein product is CASSLRGSTGSSGNTIYF.